This TCR beta chain was documented in a study of neurological immune-mediated disorders. The team produced cDNA through 5'RACE using 10-nucleotide random UMIs. TCRdb recomputed calls from the 5' RACE reads with MiXCR, one row per CDR3 protein. The sample contains around 70,000 distinct CDR3 sequences, roughly 4.8% of which appear only once. The CDR3 loop spans 16 amino acids. The V and J ends lost 8 bases and 1 base, in that order; junction bases with no gene match: 9. Germline CDR1 is SGHRS and CDR2 is YFSETQ. This clonotype appeared a few times. Unsorted libraries used 2 million PBMCs kept at -80 degrees C.

The sample was PBMCs. The V gene is TRBV5-1, the J gene TRBJ2-2; 9 bases fit TRBD2. This TCR was sampled from a woman in her 70s with multiple sclerosis. The CDR3 nucleotides read TGCGCCAGTTCTCTAGCGGGACTTAGGAACACCGGGGAGCTGTTTTTT. Its translation is CASSLAGLRNTGELFF.